These 27 T cell receptor beta chains share one sample of origin, sequenced in a study of cytomegalovirus exposure and HLA in healthy donors. The PCR used 60 Vbeta and 13 Jbeta primers. The table came from immunoSEQ multiplex PCR; TCRdb's copy has only in-frame clones and leaves some out. The repertoire holds some 120,000 clones, approximately 80% seen once, with about 1.9% in the top ten. The specimen was PBMCs. The origin of the receptors is a man aged 50-59 years in good health and CMV-seronegative.

The sample holds a few counts of this clone. The sample carries other DNA sequences with the same CDR3. The chain has TRBV7-8 and TRBJ1-1; tentative D call: TRBD1 (6 bases). This CDR3 has 16 residues. Looked up from germline, CDR1 is SGHVS and CDR2 is FQNEAQ. Between the trimmed V and J ends, which lost 2 bases and 0 bases, there was a span of 13 bases. The CDR3 bases are TGTGCCAGCAGCTTACCCTCGCGGACAGTGAACACTGAAGCTTTCTTT. Translated, it gives CASSLPSRTVNTEAFF.

The V and J genes are TRBV11-2 and TRBJ1-1, with D tentatively TRBD1 (5 bases). V was shortened by 0 bases and J by 1 base, with 12 bases between the two germline ends. CDR3 length: 16 residues. CDR1 SGHAT and CDR2 FQNNGV come from the germline V gene. The CDR3 region has the DNA TGTGCCAGCAGCTTAGAGTGGGGCAGGAGGAACACTGAAGCTTTCTTT. This gives the protein CASSLEWGRRNTEAFF. Looking up the rest from reference TRBV11-2 and TRBJ1-1 gives the full variable domain: EAGVAQSPRYKIIEKRQSVAFWCNPISGHATLYWYQQILGQGPKLLIQFQNNGVVDDSQLPKDRFSAERLKGVDSTLKIQPAKLEDSAVYLCASSLEWGRRNTEAFFGQGTRLTVV.

This clone was recorded a few times. The chain joins TRBV19 to TRBJ2-2; tentative D call: TRBD1 (6 bases). Between the trimmed V and J ends, which lost 10 bases and 6 bases, there was a span of 9 bases. CDR1 and CDR2 from the germline V gene are LNHDA and SQIVND (reference sequence). The CDR3 sequence is 11 residues long. The CDR3 is CATGQPGELFF. CDR3 DNA sequence: TGTGCCACAGGACAGCCCGGGGAGCTGTTTTTT.

The rearrangement links TRBV30 to TRBJ1-1; D remains unclear. The CDR3 totals 13 residues. Germline V gene data show CDR1 as GTSNPN and CDR2 as SVGIG (reference sequence). V lost 2 bases and J lost 3, with 10 bases in between. For the CDR3, the DNA is TGTGCCTGGAGTTCGGGAATGGACACTGAAGCTTTCTTT. Amino acid sequence: CAWSSGMDTEAFF.

The CDR3 loop is CASSSVGGSPLHF. In nucleotides, the CDR3 is TGTGCCAGCAGTTCCGTAGGGGGTTCACCCCTCCACTTT. The V and J genes are TRBV6-5 and TRBJ1-6; possibly TRBD1 for D (6 bases). V was pared by 4 bases and J by 9 bases, with 10 bases between. The CDR3 has 13 amino acids. Germline loops: CDR1 MNHEY, CDR2 SVGAGI.

The chain carries TRBV5-5 and TRBJ2-7; tentative D call: TRBD1 (6 bases). In germline, CDR1 is SGHKS, CDR2 YYEKEE (reference sequence). The CDR3 contains 15 residues. Trimming stripped 2 bases from V and 3 bases from J, with 15 bases between. DNA of the CDR3: TGTGCCAGCAGCTTTACAGGGTCTTCACTCTACGAGCAGTACGTC. It encodes CASSFTGSSLYEQYV.

The sample holds a few counts of this clone. The genes are TRBV11-2 and TRBJ1-3; perhaps TRBD1 as D (5 bases). This CDR3 comprises 15 residues. The V gene's germline CDR1 is SGHAT and CDR2 FQNNGV. Trimming took off 2 bases at V and 0 bases at J, with 8 bases between the two ends. Written as DNA, the CDR3 is TGTGCCAGCAGCTTATCAGGGAACTCTGGAAACACCATATATTTT. Translated, it gives CASSLSGNSGNTIYF.

V is TRBV28 and J is TRBJ1-1, with D perhaps matching TRBD1 (5 bases). The CDR3 runs 12 residues. CDR1 is MDHEN and CDR2 is SYDVKM in the germline V gene. V lost 6 bases and J lost 7, with 12 bases in between. CDR3 in DNA: TGTGCCAGCAGCTCAGGGAATAGTGAAGCTTTCTTT. This gives the protein CASSSGNSEAFF.

This clone has a handful of counts. V gene TRBV7-6 combines with J gene TRBJ2-7; 9 bases align to TRBD1. Germline values: CDR1 SGHVS, CDR2 FNYEAQ. The CDR3 extends over 14 amino acids. Trimming took 4 bases from V and 13 from J; bases not matched to a gene: 14. CDR3 nucleotide sequence: TGTGCCAGCAGCTCTGCTCCGGGACAGGGCCGCCAATACGTC. It yields the protein CASSSAPGQGRQYV.

The J gene is TRBJ1-3, the V gene TRBV7-2, with D possibly being TRBD1 (5 bases). The V end was cut by 8 bases, the J end by 3 bases, with 20 bases between. Germline V gene sequence: CDR1 SGHTA, CDR2 FQGNSA. This CDR3 has 16 amino acids. The CDR3, as DNA: TGTGCCAGCCGCCGCGGGGGAACTTCAGGTGGAAACACCATATATTTT. It codes for CASRRGGTSGGNTIYF.

The genes are TRBV2 and TRBJ1-1; no clear D gene. Between the trimmed V and J ends, which lost 3 bases and 0 bases, there was a span of 8 bases. The CDR3 contains 14 residues. CDR1 SNHLY and CDR2 FYNNEI come from the germline V gene. CDR3 bases: TGTGCCAGCAGTGAGGGCCTTATGAACACTGAAGCTTTCTTT. This codes for CASSEGLMNTEAFF.

The V and J genes are TRBV4-3 and TRBJ1-1, with 9 bases that match TRBD1. The CDR3 length is 14 residues. The V and J ends lost 4 bases and 5 bases, in that order; junction bases with no gene match: 5. The germline V gene encodes CDR1 LGHNA and CDR2 YSLEER. The CDR3 loop is CASSRGQGLTEAFF. CDR3 DNA: TGCGCCAGCAGCCGCGGACAGGGGCTTACTGAAGCTTTCTTT.

This clone has only a few counts. The chain joins TRBV5-6 to TRBJ2-7, with 9 bases matching TRBD1. Germline values: CDR1 SGHDT, CDR2 YYEEEE. V gave up 3 bases and J gave up 3 bases; unmatched junction bases: 10. The CDR3 covers 16 residues. This chain's CDR3 is CASSSGPGTGIYEQYV. In nucleotides, the CDR3 is TGTGCCAGCAGCTCCGGCCCCGGGACAGGGATCTACGAGCAGTACGTC.

The rearrangement joins TRBV28 to TRBJ1-4; TRBD1 aligns across 12 bases. With 5 bases clipped from V and 7 bases from J, the junction kept 14 bases outside the gene matches. CDR3 length: 18 amino acids. The germline CDR1 and CDR2 sequences are MDHEN and SYDVKM. CDR3 sequence: CASSMGQGAEVGFEKLFF. The CDR3 region has the DNA TGTGCCAGCAGTATGGGACAGGGGGCAGAGGTCGGATTTGAAAAACTGTTTTTT.

CDR3 nucleotide sequence: TGTGCCAGCAGTCGCAGTCAGGGAGAGACCCAGTACTTC. Translated: CASSRSQGETQYF. The chain recombines TRBV14 with TRBJ2-5; D may be TRBD1 (5 bases). CDR3 length: 13 residues. Germline CDR1 SGHDN, CDR2 FVKESK. V was shortened by 6 bases and J by 4 bases, with 12 bases between the two germline ends.

The V and J genes are TRBV9 and TRBJ1-2; D possibly corresponds to TRBD1 (5 bases). This CDR3 is built from 14 residues. V shed 4 bases and J shed 4 bases, with 14 bases lying between them. CDR1 SGDLS and CDR2 YYNGEE come from the germline V gene. CDR3 nucleotide sequence: TGTGCCAGCAGCCCATCGACAGAGTCCTATGGCTACACCTTC. Residues: CASSPSTESYGYTF.

This chain connects TRBV14 to TRBJ2-3, with TRBD2 matching over 8 bases. With V trimmed by 9 bases and J by 1 base, 3 bases remained unmatched. In germline, CDR1 is SGHDN, CDR2 FVKESK. This CDR3 region has 13 residues. CDR3 in amino acids: CASGAGGTDTQYF. The CDR3 region has the DNA TGTGCCAGTGGAGCGGGGGGCACAGATACGCAGTATTTT.

The chain joins TRBV6-6 to TRBJ2-1, with 7 bases lining up with TRBD1. J gave up 6 bases and V 9 bases, and 11 bases lay outside the gene matches. Germline V gives CDR1 MNHNY, CDR2 SVGAGI (reference sequence). The CDR3 runs to 14 residues. CDR3 region: CASTDRLMGNEQFF. The CDR3 DNA reads as TGTGCCAGTACGGACAGGTTGATGGGCAATGAGCAGTTCTTC.

For this clone: A junction end diverges from the germline sequence, so it may reflect a read error. The chain is built from TRBV7-9 and TRBJ2-3; maybe TRBD2 (7 bases). Per germline, CDR1 SEHNR and CDR2 FQNEAQ (reference sequence). This CDR3 spans 15 amino acids. The CDR3 is CSSSLGGGRTDTQYF. CDR3 DNA: TGTTCCAGCAGCTTAGGGGGGGGGCGAACAGATACGCAGTATTTT. Together with reference TRBV7-9 and TRBJ2-3, the CDR3 gives the full variable domain: DTGVSQNPRHKITKRGQNVTFRCDPISEHNRLYWYRQTLGQGPEFLTYFQNEAQLEKSRLLSDRFSAERPKGSFSTLEIQRTEQGDSAMYLCSSSLGGGRTDTQYFGPGTRLTVL.

The gene calls are TRBV7-2 and TRBJ2-1, with D perhaps matching TRBD1 (6 bases). V lost 5 bases, J lost 9 bases, and 17 bases lay in between. Per the germline V gene, CDR1 is SGHTA and CDR2 is FQGNSA. There are 14 residues in the CDR3. The DNA for the CDR3 is TGTGCCAGCAGCCTCGACAGGACCTTGGGTGAGCAGTTCTTC. It yields the protein CASSLDRTLGEQFF.

The V and J genes are TRBV6-1 and TRBJ2-2; 8 bases map to TRBD1. The germline V gene has CDR1 MNHNS and CDR2 SASEGT. This CDR3 is 15 amino acids long. Unmatched junction bases numbered 10, after V lost 8 bases and J lost 5 bases. The CDR3 region has the DNA TGTGCCAGCGGGAGGACAGGGCTATTGACCGGGGAGCTGTTTTTT. It encodes CASGRTGLLTGELFF.

The gene calls are TRBV7-9 and TRBJ1-2; D not resolved. From germline, CDR1 is SEHNR and CDR2 FQNEAQ (reference sequence). Deletions cut 1 base from V and 6 bases from J, with 9 bases between. The CDR3 totals 13 residues. CDR3 loop: CASSLVEGDGYTF. For the CDR3, the DNA is TGTGCCAGCAGCTTAGTCGAGGGAGATGGCTACACCTTC.

This clone occurred once. The chain carries TRBV5-5 and TRBJ2-2; tentative D call: TRBD2 (5 bases). There are 15 residues in the CDR3. Germline values: CDR1 SGHKS, CDR2 YYEKEE (reference sequence). V shed 1 base and J shed 4 bases, with 11 bases lying between them. CDR3 coding DNA: TGTGCCAGCAGCTTGTTAGGGAGTAGCACCGGGGAGCTGTTTTTT. It translates to CASSLLGSSTGELFF.

Here the CDR3 reads CASSVGADDTQYF. The CDR3, as DNA: TGTGCCAGCAGTGTAGGGGCGGATGATACGCAGTATTTT. The chain links TRBV2 to TRBJ2-3, with D possibly TRBD1 on 5 matching bases. Trimming stripped 4 bases from V and 6 bases from J, with 11 bases between. Germline V gene data show CDR1 as SNHLY and CDR2 as FYNNEI. CDR3 length: 13 amino acids.

The rearrangement links TRBV5-4 to TRBJ1-3; D possibly corresponds to TRBD1 (5 bases). The CDR3 length is 14 residues. The germline V and J ends were trimmed by 4 bases and 2 bases, with 10 bases remaining between them. Germline V gives CDR1 SGHNT, CDR2 YYREEE (reference sequence). In DNA, the CDR3 is TGTGCCAGCAGCACGGCGACAGCTGGAAACACCATATATTTT. It yields the protein CASSTATAGNTIYF.

This clone was picked up a small number of times. The chain joins TRBV6-1 to TRBJ1-1, with D possibly TRBD1 on 5 matching bases. CDR1 is MNHNS and CDR2 is SASEGT in the germline V gene. The CDR3 covers 14 residues. The germline V and J ends were trimmed by 4 bases and 5 bases, with 14 bases remaining between them. The CDR3 loop reads CASSVLSRDTEAFF. In DNA, the CDR3 is TGTGCCAGCAGTGTCCTGAGCAGGGATACTGAAGCTTTCTTT.

This clone was detected a few times. The V call is TRBV28, the J call TRBJ1-3; no clear D. The CDR3 consists of 14 residues. V gave up 10 bases and J gave up 0 bases, with 13 bases separating them. Germline assignment: CDR1 MDHEN and CDR2 SYDVKM. The CDR3 bases are TGTGCCACCGGGGAGTGGGGCTCTGGAAACACCATATATTTT. This codes for CATGEWGSGNTIYF.